This TCR beta chain emerged from a study of CD8 T cells in ankylosing spondylitis. Regarding the study as a whole: A TCR beta motif of roughly eight highly homologous variants seemed to mark ankylosing spondylitis blood. Relatively rare in peripheral blood, disease-linked clones were also CD8+.

Concerning this clonotype: Its specificity is not known.

Germline V gene data show CDR1 as MNHNS and CDR2 as SASEGT. The CDR3 is 13 residues long. V lost 4 bases and J lost 4, with 10 bases in between. Construction of TCR beta libraries was performed using quantitative 5'-RACE with molecular barcodes. TCRdb itself ran the 5' RACE reads through MiXCR, one entry per CDR3 protein. Here the sample spans roughly 700,000 distinct CDR3 sequences, roughly 19% being singletons. Sequenced material: blood, either unsorted or a sorted T cell fraction (not recorded which). V gene TRBV6-1 combines with J gene TRBJ1-2; D not certain. This receptor was identified in a male donor with ankylosing spondylitis. The CDR3 here is CASSVGLSYGYTF. In DNA, the CDR3 is TGTGCCAGCAGTGTAGGACTCTCCTATGGCTACACCTTC.